The present TCR beta chain was sequenced within a study of shared clonotypes between healthy human individuals. Study results and caveats: Among four donors, roughly 5% of naive CD4 clonotypes were found in common.

Generated by immunoSEQ multiplex PCR, the TCRdb table keeps only in-frame clones and is missing some. The data contain about 2.4 million clones, 80% to 95% of them singletons. Concerning this clone itself: Its antigen is still unknown.

The sequenced sample was naive CD4+ T cells from PBMCs. The subset is: CD45RA+ positively selected. This TCR was recovered from a young man in good health. Some clones in this sample may be carry-over from other donors' samples.

The CDR3 loop is CASSPRLAGGREQYF. CDR3 nucleotides: TGCGCCAGCAGCCCCAGACTAGCGGGAGGGCGTGAGCAGTACTTC. The chain uses TRBV4-3 and TRBJ2-7, with TRBD2 matching over 14 bases. CDR3 length: 15 amino acids. The V gene end was trimmed by 4 bases and the J gene end by 7 bases; junction bases not matched to a gene: 6. Germline V gene sequence: CDR1 LGHNA, CDR2 YSLEER.